The 14 T cell receptor beta chains below all came from one sample that was sequenced in a study of T-cell reconstitution after alpha-beta-depleted transplantation in children (dated by TCRdb to about 2016). What this sample's treatment or condition label stands for: allogeneic hematopoietic cell transplantation with graft depleted of TCRalphabeta T cells and CD19 B cells. The library came from PCR. Sequencing was performed on an Illumina HiSeq 2500. Molecular barcoding was employed in the preparation of TCR libraries, with unique molecular identifiers being used to normalize TCRbeta repertoire quantification. In-frame beta chains were kept once TCRdb had trimmed the public reads at Q25 with fastp and called clones with MiXCR. Rows merge per CDR3 protein into single entries with the most common DNA and genes. For this sample the table gives hundreds of thousands of distinct CDR3 sequences, of which approximately 17% were detected only once. 43% of the sample is taken by the ten largest.

The input for sequencing was PBMCs, mostly from graft donor cells, taken 360 days after TCRalphabeta/CD19-depleted stem cell transplant. The source is a male patient between 2 and 10 years old who had a stem cell transplant for acute lymphoblastic leukemia, so the T cells may come from the graft donor.

This clonotype has ten or more counts. The chain employs TRBV7-2 and TRBJ1-1, with 10 bases identical to TRBD1. The CDR3 is 13 amino acids. V shed 5 bases and J 6 bases; nucleotides not matched to a gene: 3. Germline CDR1 reads SGHTA; CDR2 reads FQGNSA. The DNA of the CDR3 is TGTGCCAGCAGCCAGGACAGGGGGGCTGAAGCTTTCTTT. Protein product: CASSQDRGAEAFF.

This clonotype was detected only a few times. This chain joins TRBV12-3 or TRBV12-4 and TRBJ2-2; 9 bases fit TRBD2. V lost 6 bases to trimming and J lost 2 bases; unmatched junction nucleotides: 7. The CDR3 contains 16 residues. DNA for the CDR3: TGTGCCAGCAGAGATAGGGGACTAGCCAACACCGGGGAGCTGTTTTTT. As protein: CASRDRGLANTGELFF.

J is TRBJ2-5 and V is TRBV7-2; TRBD2 matches at 14 bases. Germline trimming cut 4 bases from V and 5 bases from J; bases unmatched to any gene: 6. The CDR3 loop spans 16 amino acids. Germline V gene sequence: CDR1 SGHTA, CDR2 FQGNSA. In nucleotides, the CDR3 is TGTGCCAGCAGCTCCCGACTAGCGGGGGGGCCTGAGACCCAGTACTTC. Translating gives CASSSRLAGGPETQYF.

The V gene is TRBV6-2 or TRBV6-3, the J gene TRBJ1-1; 8 nucleotides line up with TRBD1. The CDR3 length is 21 residues. J gave up 1 base and V 2 bases, and 21 bases lay outside the gene matches. Germline CDR1 is MNHEY and CDR2 is SVGEGT. CDR3 nucleotides: TGTGCCAGCAGTTACGCGTATGCGAGAACGGGACAGGTTCCAGGGAACACTGAAGCTTTCTTT. Its protein product is CASSYAYARTGQVPGNTEAFF.

There are many counts of this clonotype. The rearrangement links TRBV12-3 or TRBV12-4 to TRBJ1-1; D unclear. The CDR3 is 14 amino acids. V gave up 6 bases and J gave up 7 bases, with 18 bases separating them. The CDR3 DNA reads TGTGCCAGCAGCCTTGGTGAGGCGGGAGTTGAAGCTTTCTTT. This translates into CASSLGEAGVEAFF.

The table lists this clonotype with a few counts. The gene calls are TRBV6-5 and TRBJ2-1; 11 bases map to TRBD2. Germline-derived CDR1 and CDR2 are MNHEY and SVGAGI. There are 16 residues in the CDR3. Trimming removed 2 bases from V and 7 bases from J; junction bases left unmatched: 7. The CDR3 nucleotides read TGTGCCAGCAGTTACCTACTGACTAGCGGGGCAAATGAGCAGTTCTTC. Protein: CASSYLLTSGANEQFF.

The gene calls are TRBV7-9 and TRBJ1-3; D remains ambiguous. V dropped 0 bases and J dropped 0 bases, with 3 bases sitting between them. Germline lookup yields CDR1 SEHNR and CDR2 FQNEAQ (reference sequence). The CDR3 runs to 14 residues. The chain's CDR3 is CASSLANSGNTIYF. CDR3 bases: TGTGCCAGCAGCTTAGCTAACTCTGGAAACACCATATATTTT.

This clonotype has only a few counts. The chain combines TRBV18 with TRBJ1-1, with D hard to call. The CDR3 covers 17 residues. V was shortened by 2 bases and J by 2 bases, with 18 bases between the two germline ends. Per the germline V gene, CDR1 is KGHSH and CDR2 is LQKENI. In DNA form, the CDR3 reads TGTGCCAGCTCACCAGTCGGCTCGCCTCCTGCTAACACTGAAGCTTTCTTT. Amino acid sequence: CASSPVGSPPANTEAFF.

This clonotype was detected a few times. CDR3 loop: CASSLRGNYGYTF. The CDR3, as DNA: TGTGCCAGCAGCTTAAGGGGGAACTATGGCTACACCTTC. The rearrangement joins TRBV7-2 to TRBJ1-2; tentative D call: TRBD1 (6 bases). The CDR3 has 13 residues. The germline V and J ends were trimmed by 2 bases and 2 bases, with 6 bases remaining between them. In germline, CDR1 is SGHTA, CDR2 FQGNSA.

This sequence joins TRBV7-2 and TRBJ1-1; no reliable D call. Trimming took 5 bases from V and 11 from J, leaving 12 bases between them. The CDR3 runs 11 residues. Germline CDR1 SGHTA, CDR2 FQGNSA. For the CDR3, the DNA is TGTGCCAGCAGCCCCGGGCTAGGGGCTTTCTTT. This encodes CASSPGLGAFF.

The CDR3 loop reads CASKRTGGNEAFF. In DNA form, the CDR3 reads TGTGCCAGCAAAAGGACAGGGGGGAATGAAGCTTTCTTT. V is TRBV12-3 or TRBV12-4 and J is TRBJ1-1; 10 nucleotides agree with TRBD1. Trimming removed 7 bases from V and 7 bases from J; junction bases left unmatched: 6. CDR3 length equals 13 residues.

This clonotype was seen a handful of times. The chain joins TRBV5-1 to TRBJ2-1; TRBD1 agrees at 7 bases. The CDR3 runs 13 residues. CDR1 is SGHRS, CDR2 YFSETQ, per germline. V lost 1 base, J lost 8 bases, and 3 bases stayed unmatched. The CDR3 loop reads CASSLTQGDEQFF. CDR3 coding DNA: TGCGCCAGCAGCTTGACCCAGGGGGATGAGCAGTTCTTC.

There are many counts of this clonotype. The chain joins TRBV9 to TRBJ2-1; no clear D. Trimming removed 4 bases at V and 9 bases at J, with 14 bases between. Per germline, CDR1 SGDLS and CDR2 YYNGEE. The CDR3 spans 13 residues. For the CDR3, the DNA is TGTGCCAGCAGCCCCTCCCAGCATGCTGAGCAGTTCTTC. Translated, it gives CASSPSQHAEQFF.

This clonotype turned up a few times. The chain employs TRBV29-1 and TRBJ1-1; D is undetermined. The CDR3 is 11 residues long. V shed 2 bases and J shed 11 bases, with 12 bases lying between them. Germline values: CDR1 SQVTM, CDR2 ANQGSEA. The CDR3 protein is CSVENVMGAFF. The DNA for the CDR3 is TGCAGCGTTGAAAATGTCATGGGGGCTTTCTTT.